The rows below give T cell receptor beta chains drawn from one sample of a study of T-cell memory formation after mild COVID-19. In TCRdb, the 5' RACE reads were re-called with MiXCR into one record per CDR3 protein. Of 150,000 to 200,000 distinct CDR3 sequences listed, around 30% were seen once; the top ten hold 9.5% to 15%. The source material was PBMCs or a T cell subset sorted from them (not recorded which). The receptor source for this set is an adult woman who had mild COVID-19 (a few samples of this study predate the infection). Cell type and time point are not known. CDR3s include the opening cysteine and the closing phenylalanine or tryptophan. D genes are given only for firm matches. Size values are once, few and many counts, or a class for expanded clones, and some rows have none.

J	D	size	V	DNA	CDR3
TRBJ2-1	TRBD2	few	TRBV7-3	TGTGCCAGCAGCACTGTGGGGGGACTAGCGGGCAACAATGAGCAGTTCTTC	CASSTVGGLAGNNEQFF
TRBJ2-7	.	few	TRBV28	TGTGCCAGCAAGGGGGGGATGTCCTACGAGCAGTACTTC	CASKGGMSYEQYF
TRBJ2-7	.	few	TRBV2	TGTGCCAGCATGGGGCAGGAAAACGAGCAGTACTTC	CASMGQENEQYF
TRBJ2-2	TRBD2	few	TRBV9	TGTGCCAGCAGTGCGAGCGGGACGAACACCGGGGAGCTGTTTTTT	CASSASGTNTGELFF
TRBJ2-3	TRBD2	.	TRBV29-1	TGCAGCGTTGTAAGCGGGGGCACAGATACGCAGTATTTT	CSVVSGGTDTQYF
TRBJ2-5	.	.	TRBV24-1	TGTGCCACCAGTGACCCACGGACGGAGACCCAGTACTTC	CATSDPRTETQYF
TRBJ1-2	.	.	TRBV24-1	TGTGCCACCAGTGTCGGGAACTATGGCTACACCTTC	CATSVGNYGYTF
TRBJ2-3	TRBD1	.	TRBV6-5	TGTGCCAGCAGAGGACAGGCTCGGGCAGATACGCAGTATTTT	CASRGQARADTQYF
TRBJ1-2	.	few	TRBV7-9	TGTGCCAGCAGCCAAACAGGGTTCTATGGCTACACCTTC	CASSQTGFYGYTF
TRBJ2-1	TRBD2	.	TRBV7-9	TGTGCCAGCAGCTTAGGACAAGCGGGAGGACTCAATGAGCAGTTCTTC	CASSLGQAGGLNEQFF
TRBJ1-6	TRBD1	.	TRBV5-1	TGCGCCAGCAGCTTGGTTCCTGAAGGGACAGGGATGTCACCCCTCCACTTT	CASSLVPEGTGMSPLHF
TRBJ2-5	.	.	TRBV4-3	TGCGCCAGCAGCCAAGATTATGGGGAGACCCAGTACTTC	CASSQDYGETQYF
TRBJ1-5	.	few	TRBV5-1	TGCGCCAGCAGCTTGGGGGAGAATCAGCCCCAGCATTTT	CASSLGENQPQHF
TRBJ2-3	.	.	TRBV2	TGTGCCAGCAGACCCGATTTTCTGGGGGATACGCAGTATTTT	CASRPDFLGDTQYF
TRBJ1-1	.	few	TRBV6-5	TGTGCCAGCAGCCCTTCGGGGGCGAGGACTGAAGCTTTCTTT	CASSPSGARTEAFF
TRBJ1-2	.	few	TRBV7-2	TGTGCCAGCAGCTCCCAGATGAACTATGGCTACACCTTC	CASSSQMNYGYTF
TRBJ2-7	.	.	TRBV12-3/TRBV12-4	TGTGCCAGCGCGAGCCTCGCAGGGCAGTACTTC	CASASLAGQYF
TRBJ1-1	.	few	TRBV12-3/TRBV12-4	TGTGCCAGCAGTGGAGTAGAAGCTTTCTTT	CASSGVEAFF
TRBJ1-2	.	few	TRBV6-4	TGTGCCAGCAGTGACTCAGGGGGTTTCGGCTACACCTTC	CASSDSGGFGYTF
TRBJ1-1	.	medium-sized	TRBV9	TGTGCCAGCAGCCCGCGTAGAGAGCTGAACACTGAAGCTTTCTTT	CASSPRRELNTEAFF
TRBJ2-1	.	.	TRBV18	TGTGCCAGCTCACCACCGGTGGGAAACAGGGTTTCCAATGAGCAGTTCTTC	CASSPPVGNRVSNEQFF
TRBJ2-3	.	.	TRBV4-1	TGCGCCAGCAGCCTCCCGGATGGCACAGATACGCAGTATTTT	CASSLPDGTDTQYF
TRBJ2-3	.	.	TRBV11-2	TGTGCCAGCAGCTTGAAATCAGATACGCAGTATTTT	CASSLKSDTQYF
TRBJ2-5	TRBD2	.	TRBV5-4	TGTGCCAGCAGCGTGACTAGCGGGGAGACCCAGTACTTC	CASSVTSGETQYF
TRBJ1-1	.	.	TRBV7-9	TGTGCCAGCAGCTTGGCCAGCCTAAACACTGAAGCTTTCTTT	CASSLASLNTEAFF
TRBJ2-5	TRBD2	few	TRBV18	TGTGCCAGCTCACCTCCGGGACTAGCTAGAGAGACCCAGTACTTC	CASSPPGLARETQYF